Listed below are T cell receptor beta chains from one sample, sequenced in a study of blood T cell repertoires in COVID-19. Here immunoSEQ multiplex PCR was the method, and the copy in TCRdb shows in-frame clones only, minus some. The sample shows 150,000 to 200,000 clones, approximately 79% of them seen only once. Specimen: PBMCs or T cells enriched from blood (not recorded which). These receptors all stem from a woman aged 55-75 years with acute COVID-19. Both conserved end residues are part of each CDR3. D genes are given only for firm matches. Part of the rows lack a size; the others show once, few, many or a class for expanded clones.

-	TRBV24-1	TRBD1	TRBJ2-1	CATSDLQGTGDDNEQFF	TGTGCCACCAGTGATTTGCAAGGGACAGGGGATGACAATGAGCAGTTCTTC
-	TRBV28	TRBD1	TRBJ1-4	CASITGGTNEKLFF	TGTGCCAGTATAACAGGGGGAACTAATGAAAAACTGTTTTTT
-	TRBV19	-	TRBJ2-2	CASSAGTWAGELFF	TGTGCCAGTAGCGCCGGGACTTGGGCTGGGGAGCTGTTTTTT
-	TRBV19	TRBD1	TRBJ1-5	CASSMTGYQPQHF	TGTGCCAGTAGTATGACAGGGTATCAGCCCCAGCATTTT
-	TRBV14	-	TRBJ1-3	CASSQDSERNTIYF	TGTGCCAGCAGCCAAGATTCCGAGAGAAACACCATATATTTT
-	TRBV10-2	TRBD1	TRBJ1-1	CASRDRGGTEAFF	TGCGCCAGCAGGGACAGGGGGGGCACTGAAGCTTTCTTT
once	TRBV19	-	TRBJ1-2	CASRRDTANYGYTF	TGTGCCAGTAGAAGGGACACAGCTAACTATGGCTACACCTTC
-	TRBV9	-	TRBJ2-3	CASSVLTGTDTQYF	TGTGCCAGCAGCGTATTAACGGGGACAGATACGCAGTATTTT
-	TRBV28	TRBD2	TRBJ2-1	CASSWGGTYNEQFF	TGTGCCAGCAGTTGGGGGGGTACCTACAATGAGCAGTTCTTC
-	TRBV5-1	TRBD1	TRBJ1-2	CASHPTGGWGYTF	TGCGCCAGCCACCCTACAGGGGGCTGGGGCTACACCTTC
few	TRBV7-8	TRBD1	TRBJ1-4	CASSRDRLNKEKLFF	TGTGCCAGCAGCCGGGACAGATTAAATAAGGAAAAACTGTTTTTT
-	TRBV7-9	-	TRBJ1-5	CASSLNEEPQHF	TGTGCCAGCAGCTTAAATGAGGAGCCCCAGCATTTT
-	TRBV6-5	-	TRBJ2-5	CASRPTGKETQYF	TGTGCCAGCAGGCCTACAGGGAAAGAGACCCAGTACTTC
-	TRBV3-1/TRBV3-2	TRBD2	TRBJ2-5	CASSQEGTSVASFETQYF	TGTGCCAGCAGCCAAGAGGGGACTAGCGTGGCCTCATTCGAGACCCAGTACTTC
-	TRBV9	TRBD1	TRBJ1-4	CASSYGTGGTNEKLFF	TGTGCCAGCAGCTACGGGACAGGGGGGACTAATGAAAAACTGTTTTTT
few	TRBV4-3	TRBD1	TRBJ1-6	CASSQDTGDNSPLHF	TGCGCCAGCAGCCAAGATACAGGGGACAATTCACCCCTCCACTTT
-	TRBV24-1	TRBD1	TRBJ2-1	CATSDFGTAHNEQFF	TGTGCCACCAGTGATTTCGGGACAGCACACAATGAGCAGTTCTTC
-	TRBV3-1/TRBV3-2	TRBD1	TRBJ1-1	CASSHITGGDKAFF	TGTGCCAGCAGCCACATAACAGGGGGTGACAAAGCTTTCTTT
-	TRBV25-1	-	TRBJ1-4	CASRGYGVTNEKLFF	TGTGCCAGCCGGGGGTATGGGGTGACTAATGAAAAACTGTTTTTT
-	TRBV9	-	TRBJ2-1	CASSGGEWTYNEQFF	TGTGCCAGCAGCGGCGGGGAATGGACCTACAATGAGCAGTTCTTC
-	TRBV5-1	TRBD1	TRBJ1-6	CASSLEGGASNSPLHF	TGCGCCAGCAGCTTGGAAGGGGGCGCTTCAAATTCACCCCTCCACTTT
-	TRBV4-2	-	TRBJ1-5	CASSQELPGGAISNQPQHF	TGTGCCAGCAGCCAAGAGTTGCCTGGGGGCGCGATAAGCAATCAGCCCCAGCATTTT
-	TRBV10-1	-	TRBJ1-3	CASSETGGSGNTIYF	TGCGCCAGCAGTGAGACCGGGGGCTCTGGAAACACCATATATTTT
-	TRBV10-3	TRBD2	TRBJ2-1	CATELAGGNEQFF	TGTGCCACAGAGCTAGCGGGAGGAAATGAGCAGTTCTTC
-	TRBV18	-	TRBJ2-2	CASSPAAVNTGELFF	TGTGCCAGCTCACCTGCCGCGGTAAACACCGGGGAGCTGTTTTTT
-	TRBV11-2	TRBD2	TRBJ2-1	CASSQTPGLVLYEQFF	TGTGCCAGCAGCCAAACACCGGGACTAGTTTTGTATGAGCAGTTCTTC
few	TRBV9	TRBD2	TRBJ2-5	CASSVGASGGAETQYF	TGTGCCAGCAGCGTAGGCGCTAGCGGGGGGGCGGAGACCCAGTACTTC